Presented here are 17 T cell receptor beta chains from one specimen sequenced in a study of blood T cell repertoires in COVID-19 (TCRdb year 2020). The protocol used for the library was the immunoSEQ multiplex PCR assay. Held by TCRdb, this immuneACCESS table contains in-frame sequences only and omits some clones. Under half of the omission traces to an unresolved V gene where checked; the cause of the rest is unknown. In this sample the table shows about 150,000 clones, roughly 76% of which occur a single time. The ten biggest clones cover 7% to 10% of the sample. Sequenced sample: peripheral blood. The source is a human donor with acute or convalescent COVID-19. The donor label of this sample is uncertain.

This rearrangement joins TRBV29-1 to TRBJ2-2; TRBD1 matches at 7 bases. Losses at the gene ends were 6 bases for V and 8 bases for J; bases not matched to a gene: 9. Germline V lookup: CDR1 SQVTM, CDR2 ANQGSEA. The CDR3 is 13 amino acids. The CDR3 nucleotides are TGCAGCGTGTCGAAAGGGGGCCGTGGGGAGCTGTTTTTT. Encoded protein: CSVSKGGRGELFF.

This sequence joins TRBV9 and TRBJ2-5; D possibly corresponds to TRBD1 (5 bases). V gave up 3 bases and J gave up 4 bases, with 13 bases separating them. This CDR3 spans 14 amino acids. The V gene's germline CDR1 is SGDLS and CDR2 YYNGEE. The DNA of the CDR3 is TGTGCCAGCAGCGCGACGACAGTTGGAGAGACCCAGTACTTC. Translating gives CASSATTVGETQYF.

The chain employs TRBV19 and TRBJ1-1, with 10 bases matching TRBD1. Germline trimming cut 3 bases from V and 4 bases from J; bases unmatched to any gene: 5. There are 15 residues in the CDR3. The germline gives CDR1 LNHDA, CDR2 SQIVND (reference sequence). The CDR3: CASSIYRQGATEAFF. The CDR3 DNA is TGTGCCAGTAGTATCTACCGACAGGGGGCCACTGAAGCTTTCTTT.

The rearrangement uses TRBV27 and TRBJ1-4, with TRBD1 as a possible D gene (5 bases). Trimming left V 6 bases short and J 8 bases short, with 16 bases between. The CDR3 consists of 14 residues. Germline values: CDR1 MNHEY, CDR2 SMNVEV (reference sequence). The CDR3 is CASSFGGGKEKLFF. CDR3 in DNA: TGTGCCAGCAGCTTCGGGGGAGGGAAGGAAAAACTGTTTTTT.

The gene calls are TRBV25-1 and TRBJ1-1, with unresolved D. Germline V lookup: CDR1 MGHDK, CDR2 SYGVNS. The CDR3 runs to 13 residues. Trimming left V 4 bases short and J 2 bases short, with 8 bases between. The chain's CDR3 is CASSATGNTEAFF. In DNA, the CDR3 is TGTGCCAGCAGTGCGACGGGAAACACTGAAGCTTTCTTT.

The genes are TRBV2 and TRBJ2-3, with 7 bases that match TRBD1. CDR1 and CDR2 from the germline V gene are SNHLY and FYNNEI. V was clipped by 9 bases and J by 2 bases; unmatched bases: 8. The CDR3 spans 14 residues. This CDR3 is CARGTASFTDTQYF. The CDR3 DNA sequence: TGTGCCAGGGGGACAGCGAGTTTCACAGATACGCAGTATTTT.

Points on this clone: Other DNA sequences in the sample encode the same CDR3. The rearrangement links TRBV24-1 to TRBJ2-1; D gene uncertain. The CDR3 is made up of 12 amino acids. Germline assignment: CDR1 KGHDR and CDR2 SFDVKD. Trimming stripped 2 bases from V and 8 bases from J, with 6 bases between. CDR3 sequence reads: CATSDSGYEQFF. CDR3 DNA: TGTGCCACCAGTGATTCCGGGTATGAGCAGTTCTTC.

This clone was counted a single time. This sequence joins TRBV6-5 and TRBJ1-6; no firm D call. The CDR3 has 12 amino acids. V lost 11 bases to trimming and J lost 10 bases, with 15 bases between them. Germline V lookup: CDR1 MNHEY, CDR2 SVGAGI. DNA of the CDR3: TGTGCCTCCGGTACAGCGGGATCACCCCTCCACTTT. It specifies CASGTAGSPLHF.

The J gene is TRBJ1-2, the V gene TRBV5-4; TRBD1 is a possible D gene (6 bases). Trimming removed 1 base at V and 4 bases at J, with 11 bases between. The CDR3 has 14 amino acids. Germline V gives CDR1 SGHNT, CDR2 YYREEE (reference sequence). The CDR3 sequence is CASSLFGQSYGYTF. CDR3 nucleotide sequence: TGTGCCAGCAGCTTGTTTGGACAGAGCTATGGCTACACCTTC.

The chain combines TRBV2 with TRBJ1-1; D is uncertain. The germline V gene has CDR1 SNHLY and CDR2 FYNNEI. The CDR3 runs to 11 residues. V lost 10 bases and J lost 3, with 9 bases in between. The CDR3 loop reads CATSKYTEAFF. In DNA form, the CDR3 reads TGTGCCACATCAAAATACACTGAAGCTTTCTTT. The complete variable domain, with remaining parts taken from reference TRBV2 and TRBJ1-1, reads EPEVTQTPSHQVTQMGQEVILRCVPISNHLYFYWYRQILGQKVEFLVSFYNNEISEKSEIFDDQFSVERPDGSNFTLKIRSTKLEDSAMYFCATSKYTEAFFGQGTRLTVV.

The genes are TRBV9 and TRBJ1-4; possibly TRBD1 for D (5 bases). This CDR3 comprises 15 residues. Germline-derived CDR1 and CDR2 are SGDLS and YYNGEE. V was trimmed by 3 bases and J by 7 bases, leaving 16 bases between them. The CDR3, as DNA: TGTGCCAGCAGCGCGGGGATGGGAGGGGCTGAAAAACTGTTTTTT. Translated, it gives CASSAGMGGAEKLFF.

This clone appeared once. This chain joins TRBV6-4 and TRBJ2-3, with D perhaps TRBD2 (6 bases). V was pared by 3 bases and J by 1 base, with 14 bases between. The germline gives CDR1 MRHNA, CDR2 SNTAGT. The length of the CDR3 is 16 residues. The CDR3 DNA reads as TGTGCCAGCAGTGAAGAGACTAGTCCCTGCACAGATACGCAGTATTTT. It specifies CASSEETSPCTDTQYF.

The chain combines TRBV2 with TRBJ2-2; 9 bases align to TRBD1. V trimming: 5 bases; J trimming: 6 bases; junction bases outside the gene matches: 4. This CDR3 contains 14 residues. The germline gives CDR1 SNHLY, CDR2 FYNNEI. CDR3 sequence: CASSIRTGAGELFF. DNA of the CDR3: TGTGCCAGCAGTATCAGGACAGGGGCCGGGGAGCTGTTTTTT.

The chain is built from TRBV9 and TRBJ1-1; 8 bases map to TRBD1. The length of the CDR3 is 17 residues. V dropped 3 bases and J dropped 0; count of bases not matched to a gene: 10. The germline CDR1 and CDR2 sequences are SGDLS and YYNGEE. DNA of the CDR3: TGTGCCAGCAGCGGGGGACAGGTGAATGCGTTGAACACTGAAGCTTTCTTT. Amino acid sequence: CASSGGQVNALNTEAFF. Based on the CDR3 plus reference TRBV9 and TRBJ1-1, the full variable domain is DSGVTQTPKHLITATGQRVTLRCSPRSGDLSVYWYQQSLDQGLQFLIQYYNGEERAKGNILERFSAQQFPDLHSELNLSSLELGDSALYFCASSGGQVNALNTEAFFGQGTRLTVV.

The rearrangement uses TRBV28 and TRBJ1-1; no clear D. Trimming pared 8 bases from V and 0 bases from J, leaving 25 bases between. Germline V gives CDR1 MDHEN, CDR2 SYDVKM. The CDR3 extends over 18 amino acids. The CDR3 is CASPSSGQAGRMNTEAFF. CDR3 in DNA: TGTGCCAGCCCCTCATCGGGTCAGGCGGGGAGGATGAACACTGAAGCTTTCTTT.

The rearrangement uses TRBV6-5 and TRBJ1-1; D may be TRBD1 (5 bases). Germline V gene sequence: CDR1 MNHEY, CDR2 SVGAGI. This CDR3 has 14 amino acids. V was clipped by 2 bases and J by 1 base, with 8 bases between them. CDR3 nucleotides: TGTGCCAGCAGTTACAGGGGTGAGAACACTGAAGCTTTCTTT. Amino acid sequence: CASSYRGENTEAFF.

This chain connects TRBV24-1 to TRBJ2-3; 8 positions match TRBD2. Germline CDR1 is KGHDR and CDR2 is SFDVKD. This CDR3 region has 17 residues. V shed 4 bases and J 3 bases; nucleotides not matched to a gene: 11. The CDR3 sequence: CATSETSGTSRTDTQYF. The CDR3 DNA reads as TGTGCCACCAGTGAAACCTCCGGGACTAGTCGTACAGATACGCAGTATTTT.